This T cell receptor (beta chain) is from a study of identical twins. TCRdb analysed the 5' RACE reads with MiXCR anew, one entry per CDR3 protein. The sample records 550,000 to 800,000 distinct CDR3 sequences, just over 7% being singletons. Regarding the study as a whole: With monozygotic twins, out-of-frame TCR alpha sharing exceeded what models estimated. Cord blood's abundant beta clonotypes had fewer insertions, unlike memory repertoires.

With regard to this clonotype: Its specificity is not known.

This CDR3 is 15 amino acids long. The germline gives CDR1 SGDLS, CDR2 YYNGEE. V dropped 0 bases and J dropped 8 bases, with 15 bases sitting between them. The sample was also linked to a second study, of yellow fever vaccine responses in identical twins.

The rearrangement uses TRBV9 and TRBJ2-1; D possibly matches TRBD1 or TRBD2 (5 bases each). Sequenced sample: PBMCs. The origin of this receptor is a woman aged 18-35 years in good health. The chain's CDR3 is CASSVGGTTLDEQFF. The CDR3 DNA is TGTGCCAGCAGCGTAGGGGGGACGACCCTCGATGAGCAGTTCTTC. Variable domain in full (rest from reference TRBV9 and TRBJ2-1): DSGVTQTPKHLITATGQRVTLRCSPRSGDLSVYWYQQSLDQGLQFLIQYYNGEERAKGNILERFSAQQFPDLHSELNLSSLELGDSALYFCASSVGGTTLDEQFFGPGTRLTVL.